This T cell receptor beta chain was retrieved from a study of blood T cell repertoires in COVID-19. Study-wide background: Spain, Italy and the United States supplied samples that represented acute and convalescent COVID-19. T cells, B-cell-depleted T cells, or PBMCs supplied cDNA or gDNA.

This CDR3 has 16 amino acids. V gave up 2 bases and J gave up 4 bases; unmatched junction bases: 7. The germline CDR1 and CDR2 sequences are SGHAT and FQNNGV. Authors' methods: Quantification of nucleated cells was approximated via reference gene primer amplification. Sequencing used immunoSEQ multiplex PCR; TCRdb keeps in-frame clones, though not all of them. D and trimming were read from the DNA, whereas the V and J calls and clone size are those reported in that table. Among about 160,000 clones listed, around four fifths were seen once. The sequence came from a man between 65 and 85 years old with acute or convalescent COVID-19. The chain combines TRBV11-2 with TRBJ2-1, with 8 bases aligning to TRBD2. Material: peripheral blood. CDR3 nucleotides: TGTGCCAGCAGCTTATCGATTAGCGGGGCATACAATGAGCAGTTCTTC. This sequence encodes CASSLSISGAYNEQFF.